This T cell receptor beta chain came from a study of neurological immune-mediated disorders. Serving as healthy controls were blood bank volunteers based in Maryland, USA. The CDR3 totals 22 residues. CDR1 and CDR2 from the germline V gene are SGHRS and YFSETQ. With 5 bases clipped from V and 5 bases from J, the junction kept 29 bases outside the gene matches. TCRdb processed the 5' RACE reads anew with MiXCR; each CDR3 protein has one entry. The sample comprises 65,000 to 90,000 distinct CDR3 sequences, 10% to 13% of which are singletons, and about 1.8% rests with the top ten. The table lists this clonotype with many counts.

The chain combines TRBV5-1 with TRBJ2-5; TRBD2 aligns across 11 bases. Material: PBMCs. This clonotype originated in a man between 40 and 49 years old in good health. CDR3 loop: CASRLRQGLSSGRYWLMETQYF. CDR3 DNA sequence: TGCGCCAGCAGACTGCGACAGGGATTGTCTAGCGGGAGGTATTGGTTGATGGAGACCCAGTACTTC.